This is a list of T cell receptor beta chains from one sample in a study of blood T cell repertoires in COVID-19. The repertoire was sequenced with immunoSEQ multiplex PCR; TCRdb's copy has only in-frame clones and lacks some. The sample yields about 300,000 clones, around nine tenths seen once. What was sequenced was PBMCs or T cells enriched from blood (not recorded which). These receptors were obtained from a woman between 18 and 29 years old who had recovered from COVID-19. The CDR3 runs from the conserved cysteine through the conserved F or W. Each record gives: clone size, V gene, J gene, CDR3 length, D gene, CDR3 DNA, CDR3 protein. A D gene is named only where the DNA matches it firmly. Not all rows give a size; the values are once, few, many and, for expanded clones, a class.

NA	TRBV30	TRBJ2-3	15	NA	TGTGCCTGGAGTCGACGACTCCTGCTCACAGATACGCAGTATTTT	CAWSRRLLLTDTQYF
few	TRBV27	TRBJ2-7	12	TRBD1	TGTGCCAGCAGTTTCCAGGGGGCCGTCAAGTACTTC	CASSFQGAVKYF
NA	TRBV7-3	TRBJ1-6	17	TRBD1	TGTGCCAGCAGCTTGTATCCACCGGGACAGGGGAATTCACCCCTCCACTTT	CASSLYPPGQGNSPLHF
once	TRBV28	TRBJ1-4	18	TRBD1	TGTGCCAGCAGTCCACTGGGCGGGACAGGGGGCAGGAATGAAAAACTGTTTTTT	CASSPLGGTGGRNEKLFF
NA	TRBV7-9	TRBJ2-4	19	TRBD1	TGTGCCAGCAGCTTAGTTGTCGGGGGACAGGGTGAGGAATACAACATTCAGTACTTC	CASSLVVGGQGEEYNIQYF
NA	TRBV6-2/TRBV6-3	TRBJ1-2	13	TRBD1	TGTGCCAGCAGTTCGACAGGGAACTATGGCTACACCTTC	CASSSTGNYGYTF
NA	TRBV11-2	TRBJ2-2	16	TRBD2	TGTGCCAGCAGCTCCTTAGCGGGGGCGGGGACCGGGGAGCTGTTTTTT	CASSSLAGAGTGELFF
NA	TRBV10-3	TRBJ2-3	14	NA	TGTGCCATCAGTGACAGGGCGGATGGAGATACGCAGTATTTT	CAISDRADGDTQYF
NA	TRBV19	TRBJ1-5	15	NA	TGTGCCAGTAGTATCGGAGGTTATAGCAATCAGCCCCAGCATTTT	CASSIGGYSNQPQHF
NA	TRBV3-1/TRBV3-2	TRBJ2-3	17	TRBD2	TGTGCCAGCAGCCAACGATTCCTAGCGGGGGTAGCAGATACGCAGTATTTT	CASSQRFLAGVADTQYF
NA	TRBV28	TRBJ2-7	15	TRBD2	TGTGCCAGCAGTGATCCGGGACTAGTCCCCTACGAGCAGTACTTC	CASSDPGLVPYEQYF
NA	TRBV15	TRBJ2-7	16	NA	TGTGCCACCAGCAGAGATAGGCTTGGCGGGGCGGGGGAGCAGTACTTC	CATSRDRLGGAGEQYF
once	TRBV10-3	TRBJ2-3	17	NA	TGTGCCACCTTGAGAGAATTGGTGGGCTTACCCACAGATACGCAGTATTTT	CATLRELVGLPTDTQYF
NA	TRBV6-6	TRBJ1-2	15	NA	TGTGCCAGCAGGGACAGTTCCTCAGCTAACTATGGCTACACCTTC	CASRDSSSANYGYTF
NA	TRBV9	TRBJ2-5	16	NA	TGTGCCAGCAGCGTACTCCTTCGGAGGTCCCAGGAGACCCAGTACTTC	CASSVLLRRSQETQYF
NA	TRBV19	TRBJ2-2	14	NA	TGTGCCAGTAGACAGGGCCTGAACACCGGGGAGCTGTTTTTT	CASRQGLNTGELFF
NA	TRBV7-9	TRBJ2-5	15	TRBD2	TGTGCCAGCAGCTTCTTATCGGGGGGGCAAGAGACCCAGTACTTC	CASSFLSGGQETQYF
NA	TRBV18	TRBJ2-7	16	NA	TGTGCCAGCTCACCAGAGAGACGACCAGCGCGGGGCGAGCAGTACTTC	CASSPERRPARGEQYF
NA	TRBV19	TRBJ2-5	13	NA	TGTGCCAGTAGTATAGATCTTTCAGAGACCCAGTACTTC	CASSIDLSETQYF
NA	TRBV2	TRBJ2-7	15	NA	TGTGCCAGCAGGCAGGGTGCAGGAGCGAACTACGAGCAGTACTTC	CASRQGAGANYEQYF
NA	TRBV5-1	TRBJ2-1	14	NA	TGCGCCAGCAGCTTGAATCGGGGGAACAATGAGCAGTTCTTC	CASSLNRGNNEQFF
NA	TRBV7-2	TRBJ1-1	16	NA	TGTGCCAGCAGCTTAGCGGGCAGGGGAGACAACGCTGAAGCTTTCTTT	CASSLAGRGDNAEAFF